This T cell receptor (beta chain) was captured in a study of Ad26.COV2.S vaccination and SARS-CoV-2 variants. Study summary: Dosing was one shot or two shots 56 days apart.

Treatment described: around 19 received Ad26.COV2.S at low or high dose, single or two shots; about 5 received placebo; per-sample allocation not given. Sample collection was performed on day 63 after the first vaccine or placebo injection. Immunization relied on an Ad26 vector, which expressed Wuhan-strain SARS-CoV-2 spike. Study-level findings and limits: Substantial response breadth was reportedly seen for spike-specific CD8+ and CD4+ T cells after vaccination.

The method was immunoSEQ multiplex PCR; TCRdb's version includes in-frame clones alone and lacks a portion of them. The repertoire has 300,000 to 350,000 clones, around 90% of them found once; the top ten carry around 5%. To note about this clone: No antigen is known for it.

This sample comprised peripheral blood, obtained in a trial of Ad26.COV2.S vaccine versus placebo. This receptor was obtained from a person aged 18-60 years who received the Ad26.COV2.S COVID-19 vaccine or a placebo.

DNA for the CDR3: TGTGCCGGCTTTGGAGGACGAATGGGCGAGCAGTACTTC. As protein: CAGFGGRMGEQYF. The chain is built from TRBV9 and TRBJ2-7; possibly TRBD2 for D (5 bases). The CDR3 has 13 amino acids. Trimming took off 10 bases at V and 6 bases at J, with 20 bases between the two ends. Germline V gene data show CDR1 as SGDLS and CDR2 as YYNGEE.